These T cell receptor beta chains were read from a single sample in a study of T cells after yellow fever vaccination. TCRdb used MiXCR to reprocess the 5' RACE reads, holding one entry per CDR3 protein. Among 100,000 to 150,000 distinct CDR3 sequences, about 8.8% were seen once, and the ten largest hold 40%. The material sequenced was CD8+ T cells sorted from PBMCs, taken on the day of the yellow fever booster vaccination. The receptors here all came from a man aged 18 to 29 who received the YFV17D yellow fever vaccine. The CDR3 runs from the conserved cysteine through the conserved F or W. D genes are given only for firm matches. Rows give clone size only sometimes, using once, few, many, or a class for an expanded clone.

size | J | D | V | CDR3 | DNA
many | TRBJ2-7 | TRBD1 | TRBV29-1 | CSVDGQGETYEQYF | TGCAGCGTTGACGGGCAGGGGGAGACCTACGAGCAGTACTTC
few | TRBJ2-3 | TRBD1 | TRBV28 | CASSLRGGMADTQYF | TGTGCCAGCAGTTTAAGAGGGGGCATGGCAGATACGCAGTATTTT
. | TRBJ2-3 | . | TRBV5-5 | CASSSTGDRGYF | TGTGCCAGCAGCTCGACAGGAGACCGCGGGTATTTT
few | TRBJ1-4 | . | TRBV23-1 | CASSQHGPRGKLFF | TGCGCCAGCAGTCAGCATGGCCCTCGAGGAAAACTGTTTTTT
. | TRBJ2-1 | . | TRBV9 | CASSVVPRSGDYFHEQFF | TGTGCCAGCAGCGTAGTTCCCCGCTCAGGGGACTATTTCCATGAGCAGTTCTTC
many | TRBJ1-4 | . | TRBV9 | CASSVGGWNEKLFF | TGTGCCAGCAGCGTTGGAGGGTGGAATGAAAAACTGTTTTTT
few | TRBJ2-7 | . | TRBV5-6 | CASSMANGQNEQYF | TGTGCCAGCAGCATGGCTAATGGACAAAACGAGCAGTACTTC
. | TRBJ2-2 | TRBD1 | TRBV27 | CASSPRRSGGTGELFF | TGTGCCAGCAGTCCACGACGATCAGGGGGCACCGGGGAGCTGTTTTTT
. | TRBJ2-7 | TRBD1 | TRBV6-6 | CASSPQGADEQYF | TGTGCCAGCAGCCCACAGGGGGCAGACGAGCAGTACTTC
. | TRBJ1-5 | TRBD1 | TRBV12-3/TRBV12-4 | CASSLGQGTQPQHF | TGTGCCAGCAGTTTGGGACAGGGAACCCAGCCCCAGCATTTT
few | TRBJ1-6 | . | TRBV9 | CASSGGSSYNSPLHF | TGTGCCAGCAGCGGCGGGAGCTCCTATAATTCACCCCTCCACTTT
. | TRBJ2-1 | . | TRBV5-5 | CASSPQQQGTYNEQFF | TGTGCCAGCAGCCCTCAACAACAGGGGACTTACAATGAGCAGTTCTTC
few | TRBJ2-3 | TRBD1 | TRBV4-1 | CASRHLDRGLTDTQYF | TGCGCCAGCCGCCACCTGGACAGGGGCCTCACAGATACGCAGTATTTT
. | TRBJ2-3 | . | TRBV12-3/TRBV12-4 | CASRGGGSTDTQYF | TGTGCCAGCAGAGGGGGGGGGAGCACAGATACGCAGTATTTT
few | TRBJ2-1 | TRBD1 | TRBV7-2 | CASSLVGGAYNEQFF | TGTGCCAGCAGCTTAGTAGGGGGCGCCTACAATGAGCAGTTCTTC
few | TRBJ2-3 | TRBD1 | TRBV6-4 | CASSRTGESDTQYF | TGTGCCAGCAGCCGGACAGGGGAATCGGATACGCAGTATTTT
many | TRBJ2-7 | . | TRBV6-1 | CASKLDGGAYEQYF | TGTGCCAGCAAGTTGGACGGAGGAGCCTACGAGCAGTACTTC
. | TRBJ1-2 | . | TRBV20-1 | CSAREPGNPDYTF | TGCAGTGCTAGAGAGCCCGGGAACCCGGACTACACCTTC
. | TRBJ2-3 | . | TRBV18 | CASSPADGGGRGTDTQYF | TGTGCCAGCTCACCAGCTGATGGCGGGGGCAGAGGCACAGATACGCAGTATTTT
few | TRBJ2-1 | TRBD2 | TRBV4-2 | CASSQGPTSRSFF | TGTGCCAGCAGCCAAGGCCCGACTAGCAGGTCGTTCTTC
. | TRBJ2-3 | . | TRBV6-2/TRBV6-3 | CASTPSNPGTDTQYF | TGTGCCAGCACGCCGTCGAACCCCGGTACAGATACGCAGTATTTT
once | TRBJ2-1 | TRBD2 | TRBV9 | CASSVRGGNEQFF | TGTGCCAGCAGCGTGCGGGGGGGCAATGAGCAGTTCTTC
few | TRBJ1-5 | TRBD1 | TRBV18 | CASSTAGTGHQPQHF | TGTGCCAGCTCAACAGCCGGGACAGGGCATCAGCCCCAGCATTTT
few | TRBJ2-5 | . | TRBV10-1 | CASSRREQETQYF | TGCGCCAGCAGTCGTAGGGAGCAAGAGACCCAGTACTTC
few | TRBJ2-5 | . | TRBV27 | CASSLSGVWETQYF | TGTGCCAGCAGTTTATCGGGAGTATGGGAGACCCAGTACTTC
. | TRBJ2-5 | . | TRBV19 | CASSIWADQETQYF | TGTGCCAGTAGTATATGGGCCGACCAAGAGACCCAGTACTTC
many | TRBJ1-1 | . | TRBV20-1 | CSARDWRGLNTEAFF | TGCAGTGCTAGAGATTGGCGGGGTTTGAACACTGAAGCTTTCTTT
. | TRBJ1-1 | . | TRBV12-3/TRBV12-4 | CASSPGDTEAFF | TGTGCCAGCAGTCCTGGTGATACTGAAGCTTTCTTT
many | TRBJ2-1 | TRBD2 | TRBV6-5 | CASRRTSQSYNEQFF | TGTGCCAGCAGACGGACTAGCCAATCCTACAATGAGCAGTTCTTC